Below are 20 T cell receptor beta chains sequenced from a single sample in a study of blood T cells in healthy people across ages. The second PCR ran about 7 to 12 cycles with a sample-barcoded 5' primer and J-beta primers. Each CDR3 protein is one row after TCRdb ran MiXCR on the 5' RACE reads. The sample has about 1,500,000 distinct CDR3 sequences, 28% seen once. The sample consisted of blood. These receptors were collected from a woman aged 30 to 39 in good health.

The chain uses TRBV4-1 and TRBJ1-2; 9 nucleotides agree with TRBD1. Germline values: CDR1 MGHRA, CDR2 YSYEKL. V trimming: 2 bases; J trimming: 8 bases; junction bases outside the gene matches: 9. This CDR3 is 15 amino acids long. The chain's CDR3 is CASSQPQGAAGGYTF. In DNA, the CDR3 is TGCGCCAGCAGCCAACCACAGGGGGCCGCGGGCGGCTACACCTTC.

This clonotype showed up just a few times. The CDR3 sequence: CAWSVGAAYGYTF. CDR3 nucleotides: TGTGCCTGGAGTGTAGGGGCAGCTTATGGCTACACCTTC. The gene calls are TRBV30 and TRBJ1-2; D might be TRBD1 (5 bases). The V gene lost 0 bases and the J gene lost 5 bases, with 10 bases spanning the gap. The CDR3 extends over 13 amino acids. CDR1 GTSNPN and CDR2 SVGIG come from the germline V gene (reference sequence).

The rearrangement links TRBV6-2 or TRBV6-3 to TRBJ2-1, with 7 nucleotides matching TRBD2. V lost 4 bases and J lost 6; bases outside the gene matches: 9. The CDR3 is 15 amino acids. Germline loops: CDR1 MNHEY, CDR2 SVGEGT. CDR3 nucleotides: TGTGCCAGCAGTTCCGCGGGAGTCCGACGCAATGAGCAGTTCTTC. It encodes CASSSAGVRRNEQFF.

This clonotype was observed a few times. This chain links TRBV5-1 with TRBJ1-2; D unresolved. V was pared by 0 bases and J by 10 bases, with 16 bases between. The CDR3 is 14 residues long. From germline, CDR1 is SGHRS and CDR2 YFSETQ. CDR3 coding DNA: TGCGCCAGCAGCTTGGCTTTAGGATCGGTTGACTACACCTTC. Translated: CASSLALGSVDYTF.

This clonotype was seen a few times. The chain is built from TRBV12-3 or TRBV12-4 and TRBJ2-5, with 8 bases fitting TRBD1. The CDR3 is 15 residues long. With V trimmed by 6 bases and J by 7 bases, 13 bases remained unmatched. In DNA form, the CDR3 reads TGTGCCAGCAGCCTTAATACAGGGGGTGCTGGGACCCAGTACTTC. Residues: CASSLNTGGAGTQYF.

The chain is built from TRBV18 and TRBJ2-1, with D perhaps TRBD1 or TRBD2 (5 bases each). Trimming left V 1 base short and J 9 bases short, with 13 bases between. The CDR3 runs 14 residues. Germline V gene data show CDR1 as KGHSH and CDR2 as LQKENI. DNA of the CDR3: TGTGCCAGCTCACCACAGGGACCGTTGAGTGAGCAGTTCTTC. Translation gives CASSPQGPLSEQFF.

This clonotype was detected ten times or more. The gene calls are TRBV7-2 and TRBJ1-5; D may be TRBD1 (6 bases). V gave up 4 bases and J gave up 9 bases, with 16 bases separating them. CDR3 length: 14 amino acids. Germline V lookup: CDR1 SGHTA, CDR2 FQGNSA. The CDR3 loop reads CASSSTGHVMPQHF. In DNA form, the CDR3 reads TGTGCCAGCAGCTCAACAGGGCACGTTATGCCCCAGCATTTT.

As to this clonotype: One end of the junction fails to match germline, which may point to a read error. V and J are TRBV7-9 and TRBJ2-5; D not certain. The CDR3 has 13 amino acids. CDR1 is SEHNR and CDR2 is FQNEAQ in the germline V gene (reference sequence). This chain's CDR3 is CTSSYPSGETQYF. The CDR3 DNA sequence: TGTACCAGCAGCTACCCTAGTGGAGAGACCCAGTACTTC.

Remarks on this clonotype: A much larger clone differs by one base, so this may be a read error. The V and J genes are TRBV10-2 and TRBJ2-3; 8 nucleotides match TRBD1. Trimming at V came to 6 bases and at J to 5 bases, leaving 4 bases not matched to a gene. The CDR3 loop spans 13 amino acids. Germline loops: CDR1 WSHSY, CDR2 SAAADI. CDR3 nucleotide sequence: TGCGCCAGCAGGGGACAGGCCATAGATACGCAGTATTTT. Translated, it gives CASRGQAIDTQYF.

The chain joins TRBV29-1 to TRBJ1-2; the D gene is possibly TRBD1 (6 bases). Germline loops: CDR1 SQVTM, CDR2 ANQGSEA. This CDR3 comprises 14 residues. The germline V and J ends were trimmed by 3 bases and 5 bases, with 16 bases remaining between them. CDR3 loop: CSVETGGDWYGYTF. The CDR3 DNA sequence: TGCAGCGTTGAGACAGGTGGGGATTGGTATGGCTACACCTTC.

This clonotype was found a few times. The genes are TRBV3-1 and TRBJ2-7, with 9 bases identical to TRBD1. Germline CDR1 is LGHDT and CDR2 is YNNKEL (reference sequence). This CDR3 is 16 amino acids long. V was pared by 4 bases and J by 1 base, with 8 bases of the junction left unmatched. CDR3 loop: CASSLWTGVRSYEQYF. The CDR3 coding sequence is TGTGCCAGCAGCCTCTGGACAGGGGTGAGATCCTACGAGCAGTACTTC.

V and J are TRBV12-3 or TRBV12-4 and TRBJ1-5; D is ambiguous. This CDR3 is built from 13 residues. With 3 bases removed from V and 7 bases from J, the gap between germline ends came to 10 bases. In DNA form, the CDR3 reads TGTGCCAGCAGTTTTTCTGTAGGGCAGCCCCAGCATTTT. Translated: CASSFSVGQPQHF.

This clonotype was counted at least ten times. In DNA form, the CDR3 reads TGCAGCGTTGAAGATGGGACTAAGCAGTTCTTC. Protein sequence: CSVEDGTKQFF. The chain has TRBV29-1 and TRBJ2-1; 7 positions agree with TRBD2. The germline V gene has CDR1 SQVTM and CDR2 ANQGSEA. Trimming removed 0 bases from V and 11 bases from J; junction bases left unmatched: 1. The CDR3 length is 11 residues.

This clonotype turned up a few times. The rearrangement uses TRBV6-5 and TRBJ1-5; TRBD1 matches at 8 bases. Germline assignment: CDR1 MNHEY and CDR2 SVGAGI. The CDR3 has 14 residues. The junction had 7 bases not matched to a gene; V was cut back by 6 bases and J by 6 bases. The CDR3 DNA follows: TGTGCCAGCAGAGAGACAGGGGCTGCTCAGCCCCAGCATTTT. Translating gives CASRETGAAQPQHF.

This clonotype turned up a few times. The rearrangement uses TRBV7-2 and TRBJ2-7; D remains ambiguous. The CDR3 extends over 13 amino acids. V gave up 4 bases and J gave up 7 bases, with 14 bases separating them. The germline V gene has CDR1 SGHTA and CDR2 FQGNSA. Here the CDR3 reads CASSYDNYNEQYF. For the CDR3, the DNA is TGTGCCAGCAGCTACGACAACTACAATGAGCAGTACTTC.

This rearrangement joins TRBV7-2 to TRBJ2-7, with TRBD1 matching 7 bases. Germline V gives CDR1 SGHTA, CDR2 FQGNSA. J was trimmed by 7 bases and V by 1 base; bases with no gene match: 13. This CDR3 has 16 residues. CDR3 region: CASSLEGTVGLWEQYF. The CDR3 region has the DNA TGTGCCAGCAGCTTAGAGGGGACAGTCGGCCTCTGGGAGCAGTACTTC.

The V and J genes are TRBV4-1 and TRBJ2-5, with TRBD2 identical over 9 bases. This CDR3 spans 15 amino acids. V dropped 2 bases and J dropped 3; count of bases not matched to a gene: 4. Germline V gene data show CDR1 as MGHRA and CDR2 as YSYEKL. CDR3: CASSQIAGAKETQYF. The CDR3, as DNA: TGCGCCAGCAGCCAAATAGCGGGGGCCAAAGAGACCCAGTACTTC.

On this clonotype itself: One end of the junction does not line up with germline, which may come from a read error. J is TRBJ1-2 and V is TRBV7-3; D may be TRBD1 (5 bases). This CDR3 contains 14 residues. The germline CDR1 and CDR2 sequences are SGHTA and FQGTGA. The CDR3 protein is CASSSLGGDYGHTF. CDR3 sequence (DNA): TGTGCCAGCAGCTCCCTCGGAGGGGACTATGGCCACACCTTC.

This clonotype was found many times. The chain links TRBV5-1 to TRBJ2-7, with 8 nucleotides matching TRBD2. This CDR3 spans 15 amino acids. Germline loops: CDR1 SGHRS, CDR2 YFSETQ. V lost 0 bases, J lost 4 bases, and 6 bases stayed unmatched. The CDR3 sequence is CASSLVATSGYEQYF. The CDR3 DNA sequence: TGCGCCAGCAGCTTGGTCGCTACTAGCGGTTACGAGCAGTACTTC.

This clonotype was seen more than once but under ten times. The chain couples TRBV4-1 to TRBJ2-4; TRBD1 matches 12 bases. This CDR3 is 15 amino acids long. Trimming at V came to 3 bases and at J to 6 bases, leaving 3 bases not matched to a gene. Germline V gene lookup returns CDR1 MGHRA and CDR2 YSYEKL. The DNA of the CDR3 is TGCGCCAGCAGCCAGCCGGGACAGGGGGCAAACATTCAGTACTTC. Translating gives CASSQPGQGANIQYF.